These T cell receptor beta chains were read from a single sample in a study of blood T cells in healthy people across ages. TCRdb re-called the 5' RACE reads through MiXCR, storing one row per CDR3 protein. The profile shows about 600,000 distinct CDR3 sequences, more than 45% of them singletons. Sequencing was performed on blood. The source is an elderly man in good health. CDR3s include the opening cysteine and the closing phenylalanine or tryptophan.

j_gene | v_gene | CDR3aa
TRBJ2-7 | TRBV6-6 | CASSRRLEGEQYF
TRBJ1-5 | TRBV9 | CASVPQHF
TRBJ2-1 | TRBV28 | CASSLRRSPPYEQFF
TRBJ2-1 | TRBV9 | CASSVEEGVGREQFF
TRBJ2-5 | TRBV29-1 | CSVVVQATQYF
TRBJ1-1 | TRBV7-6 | CASSPDRTMNTEAFF
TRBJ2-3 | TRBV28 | CASSPRGLLARDTQYF
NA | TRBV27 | CASKGAGTSKQYF
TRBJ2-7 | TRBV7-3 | CASSSQTGSAYEQYF
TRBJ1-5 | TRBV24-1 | CATSDEQGFGNQPQHF
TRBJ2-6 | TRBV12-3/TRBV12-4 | CASSWGANVLTF
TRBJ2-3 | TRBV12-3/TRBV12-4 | CASSFALIPGQRTDTQYF
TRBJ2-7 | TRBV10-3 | CAISDNPQGAYEQYF
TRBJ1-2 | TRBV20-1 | CSAPILQGADGYTF
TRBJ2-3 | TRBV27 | CASRRPGTAGTDTQYF
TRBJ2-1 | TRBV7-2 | CASSSLAGDYNEQFF
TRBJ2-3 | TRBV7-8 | CASSSRPRGDTQYF
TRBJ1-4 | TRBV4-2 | CASSQGRGTNEKLFF
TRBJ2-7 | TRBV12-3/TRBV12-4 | CASSPGSSYNEQYF
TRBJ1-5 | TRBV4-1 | CASSQVIGGNQPQHF
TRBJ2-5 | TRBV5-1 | CASSLGFGTTQETQYF
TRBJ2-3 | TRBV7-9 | CASSSGTVRTDTQYF
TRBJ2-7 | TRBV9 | CASSVASSGTVYEQYF
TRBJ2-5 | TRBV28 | CASSGGGLTETQYF
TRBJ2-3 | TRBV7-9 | CASSAGASTQYF
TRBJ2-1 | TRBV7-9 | CASTYGYEQFF
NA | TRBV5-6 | CASSLKRTFGSGYEQYF
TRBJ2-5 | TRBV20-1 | CSARTFSLTQYF
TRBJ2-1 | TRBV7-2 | CASSLTSGGAVYNEQFF
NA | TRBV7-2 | CASSSTSGGSNEQYF
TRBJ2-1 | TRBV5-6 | CASSTPGQGYNEQFF
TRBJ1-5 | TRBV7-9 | CASSLEGGSGNQPQHF
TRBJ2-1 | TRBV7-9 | CASSSAQGGNEQFF
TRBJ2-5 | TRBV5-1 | CASSHGDGSGGRETQYF
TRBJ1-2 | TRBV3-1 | CASGEREYGYTF
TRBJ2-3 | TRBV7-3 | CASSLRHHTDTQYF
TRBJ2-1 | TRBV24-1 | CATSDSRRLDFDEQFF
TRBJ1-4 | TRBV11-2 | CASSLNRGATNEKLFF
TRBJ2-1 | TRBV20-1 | CSARDGTSGRGKQFF
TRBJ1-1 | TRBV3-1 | CASSRTGLTEAFF
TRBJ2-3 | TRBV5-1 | CASSPWGSSTDTQYF
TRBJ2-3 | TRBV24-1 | CATNDDAQGAITDTQYF
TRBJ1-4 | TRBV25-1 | CASSDRGYTNEKLFF
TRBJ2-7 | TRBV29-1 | CSVGGVGERYF
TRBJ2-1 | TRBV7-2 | CASSFTSGRGNEQFF
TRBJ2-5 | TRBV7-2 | CASSPPGARETQYF
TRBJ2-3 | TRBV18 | CASSPRGLADTDTQYF
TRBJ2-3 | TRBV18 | CASSPNQIIHTDTQYF
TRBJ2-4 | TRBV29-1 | CSVSSQGPIQYF
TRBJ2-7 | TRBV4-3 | CASSRNLPNEQYF
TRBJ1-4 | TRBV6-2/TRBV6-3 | CASSSGTSNEKLFF
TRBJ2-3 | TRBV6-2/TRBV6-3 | CASWEGWADTQYF
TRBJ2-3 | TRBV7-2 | CASSHRGRSYTDTQYF